These T cell receptor beta chains were read from a single sample in a study of cytomegalovirus exposure and HLA in healthy donors. The assay was immunoSEQ multiplex PCR, and TCRdb's table has in-frame clones only and misses some. Its listing shows approximately 120,000 clones. The sequenced sample consisted of PBMCs. The receptor source for this set is a man aged 35-49 years in good health and CMV-seronegative. Both conserved end residues are part of each CDR3. Each record gives: J gene, D gene, V gene, CDR3 length, CDR3 protein, CDR3 DNA. The D gene is left open where the match is weak.

J: TRBJ1-6
D: TRBD1
V: TRBV11-3
length: 15
CDR3: CASSPGTGKDSPLHF
DNA: TGTGCCAGCAGCCCGGGGACAGGGAAGGATTCACCCCTCCACTTT

J: TRBJ2-1
D: TRBD2
V: TRBV18
length: 14
CDR3: CASSQRGSYNEQFF
DNA: TGTGCCAGCTCACAGCGGGGTTCATACAATGAGCAGTTCTTC

J: TRBJ2-1
D: TRBD2
V: TRBV7-3
length: 17
CDR3: CASSFLASGRLYNEQFF
DNA: TGTGCCAGCAGCTTCTTGGCTAGCGGGAGGTTGTACAATGAGCAGTTCTTC

J: TRBJ2-1
D: TRBD2
V: TRBV9
length: 14
CDR3: CASSVPSGRGEQFF
DNA: TGTGCCAGCAGCGTACCGAGCGGGAGGGGAGAGCAGTTCTTC

J: TRBJ2-3
D: TRBD2
V: TRBV10-3
length: 15
CDR3: CASQVTSGNTDTQYF
DNA: TGTGCCTCCCAGGTGACTAGCGGTAACACAGATACGCAGTATTTT

J: TRBJ2-1
D: TRBD2
V: TRBV28
length: 15
CDR3: CASSSGASGSNEQFF
DNA: TGTGCCAGCAGCTCAGGAGCTAGCGGGAGTAATGAGCAGTTCTTC

J: TRBJ2-2
D: NA
V: TRBV4-1
length: 16
CDR3: CASSHGHFANTGELFF
DNA: TGCGCCAGCAGCCACGGACACTTCGCGAACACCGGGGAGCTGTTTTTT

J: TRBJ2-5
D: TRBD2
V: TRBV10-3
length: 16
CDR3: CAISAGPAGGPETQYF
DNA: TGTGCCATCAGTGCAGGACCAGCGGGAGGCCCAGAGACCCAGTACTTC

J: TRBJ1-5
D: NA
V: TRBV9
length: 17
CDR3: CASSLGDVYDSNQPQHF
DNA: TGTGCCAGCAGCTTGGGCGACGTTTATGATAGCAATCAGCCCCAGCATTTT

J: TRBJ1-1
D: NA
V: TRBV30
length: 14
CDR3: CAWSVRQVNTEAFF
DNA: TGTGCCTGGAGTGTACGCCAGGTTAACACTGAAGCTTTCTTT

J: TRBJ2-2
D: TRBD2
V: TRBV7-6
length: 17
CDR3: CASSLAFAGGSTGELFF
DNA: TGTGCCAGCAGCTTAGCGTTCGCGGGAGGTTCCACCGGGGAGCTGTTTTTT

J: TRBJ2-1
D: TRBD2
V: TRBV4-2
length: 19
CDR3: CASSFRGGGPRPTYNEQFF
DNA: TGTGCCAGCAGCTTTCGGGGGGGCGGGCCCAGACCTACGTACAATGAGCAGTTCTTC

J: TRBJ2-2
D: NA
V: TRBV11-3
length: 13
CDR3: CASSLAYSGELFF
DNA: TGTGCCAGCAGCTTAGCGTACTCCGGGGAGCTGTTTTTT

J: TRBJ2-1
D: NA
V: TRBV11-3
length: 13
CDR3: CASSQGLSNEQFF
DNA: TGTGCCAGCAGCCAGGGACTTTCCAATGAGCAGTTCTTC

J: TRBJ1-2
D: TRBD1
V: TRBV7-9
length: 15
CDR3: CASSLGQGYDYGYTF
DNA: TGTGCCAGCAGCTTAGGACAGGGCTATGACTATGGCTACACCTTC

J: TRBJ2-2
D: NA
V: TRBV28
length: 15
CDR3: CASSLAGWDTGELFF
DNA: TGTGCCAGCAGTTTGGCGGGGTGGGACACCGGGGAGCTGTTTTTT

J: TRBJ2-7
D: TRBD1
V: TRBV28
length: 14
CDR3: CASRHQGQGREQYF
DNA: TGTGCCAGCAGACATCAAGGACAGGGACGCGAGCAGTACTTC

J: TRBJ2-1
D: TRBD2
V: TRBV6-1
length: 14
CDR3: CASSDPGGPLEQFF
DNA: TGTGCCAGCAGTGACCCGGGAGGGCCGTTGGAGCAGTTCTTC

J: TRBJ1-2
D: NA
V: TRBV27
length: 16
CDR3: CASSPSYRQPNYGYTF
DNA: TGTGCCAGCAGTCCCTCATATAGACAGCCTAACTATGGCTACACCTTC

J: TRBJ1-4
D: NA
V: TRBV7-8
length: 12
CDR3: CASSDRNEKLFF
DNA: TGTGCCAGCAGCGACAGAAATGAAAAACTGTTTTTT

J: TRBJ2-7
D: TRBD2
V: TRBV28
length: 13
CDR3: CASRLPGGGEQYF
DNA: TGTGCCAGCAGACTCCCGGGGGGGGGTGAGCAGTACTTC

J: TRBJ2-5
D: TRBD1
V: TRBV19
length: 13
CDR3: CASRPDRGETQYF
DNA: TGTGCCAGTAGACCTGACAGGGGGGAGACCCAGTACTTC

J: TRBJ2-7
D: TRBD2
V: TRBV19
length: 17
CDR3: CASRNSPGASGPYEQYF
DNA: TGTGCCAGTAGAAACTCCCCCGGGGCTAGCGGCCCCTACGAGCAGTACTTC

J: TRBJ1-2
D: TRBD1
V: TRBV6-5
length: 15
CDR3: CASRLHGTGDYGYTF
DNA: TGTGCCAGCAGACTACACGGGACAGGGGATTATGGCTACACCTTC

J: TRBJ2-3
D: TRBD1
V: TRBV9
length: 16
CDR3: CASSGTGGGSRDTQYF
DNA: TGTGCCAGCAGCGGGACAGGGGGCGGGTCCAGGGATACGCAGTATTTT

J: TRBJ1-1
D: NA
V: TRBV28
length: 13
CDR3: CASSLPGFGEAFF
DNA: TGTGCCAGCAGTTTACCAGGGTTTGGAGAAGCTTTCTTT

J: TRBJ1-2
D: NA
V: TRBV11-3
length: 13
CDR3: CASSRGFNYGYTF
DNA: TGTGCCAGCAGCCGAGGGTTCAACTATGGCTACACCTTC

J: TRBJ2-2
D: TRBD1
V: TRBV9
length: 15
CDR3: CASSGSGQGIGELFF
DNA: TGTGCCAGCAGCGGCTCGGGACAGGGGATCGGGGAGCTGTTTTTT

J: TRBJ1-2
D: NA
V: TRBV2
length: 13
CDR3: CASSHKGGYGYTF
DNA: TGTGCCAGCAGTCATAAAGGGGGCTATGGCTACACCTTC

J: TRBJ2-7
D: TRBD2
V: TRBV4-2
length: 16
CDR3: CASSQVETSGTYEQYF
DNA: TGTGCCAGCAGCCAAGTTGAGACTAGCGGGACCTACGAGCAGTACTTC

J: TRBJ2-6
D: TRBD2
V: TRBV30
length: 17
CDR3: CAWRGGGASSGANVLTF
DNA: TGTGCCTGGAGGGGGGGAGGGGCCAGCTCTGGAGCCAACGTCCTGACTTTC

J: TRBJ2-2
D: TRBD2
V: TRBV9
length: 19
CDR3: CASSAFVSGRFIGTGELFF
DNA: TGTGCCAGCAGCGCCTTCGTTAGCGGGAGGTTTATCGGGACCGGGGAGCTGTTTTTT

J: TRBJ2-5
D: NA
V: TRBV15
length: 15
CDR3: CATSRDRLVGETQYF
DNA: TGTGCCACCAGCAGAGATCGCCTAGTGGGTGAGACCCAGTACTTC

J: TRBJ2-1
D: NA
V: TRBV6-4
length: 16
CDR3: CASSEAGRTSYNEQFF
DNA: TGTGCCAGCAGTGAGGCTGGGAGGACCTCCTACAATGAGCAGTTCTTC

J: TRBJ1-4
D: NA
V: TRBV4-1
length: 16
CDR3: CASSQDPPGYGEKLFF
DNA: TGCGCCAGCAGCCAAGACCCGCCGGGGTATGGTGAAAAACTGTTTTTT

J: TRBJ1-4
D: NA
V: TRBV7-9
length: 15
CDR3: CASSLAPRADEKLFF
DNA: TGTGCCAGCAGCTTAGCTCCCAGGGCTGATGAAAAACTGTTTTTT

J: TRBJ1-5
D: NA
V: TRBV4-2
length: 15
CDR3: CASSLTTVSNQPQHF
DNA: TGTGCCAGCAGCCTCACGACAGTTAGCAATCAGCCCCAGCATTTT

J: TRBJ1-2
D: TRBD1
V: TRBV19
length: 17
CDR3: CASSIGGTSGGAYGYTF
DNA: TGTGCCAGTAGTATAGGCGGGACCTCAGGGGGCGCCTATGGCTACACCTTC

J: TRBJ2-1
D: TRBD2
V: TRBV6-5
length: 15
CDR3: CASSSLAVTYNEQFF
DNA: TGTGCCAGCAGTTCCCTAGCGGTGACCTACAATGAGCAGTTCTTC

J: TRBJ2-3
D: TRBD2
V: TRBV5-4
length: 16
CDR3: CASSLRLAGDTDTQYF
DNA: TGTGCCAGCAGCTTGCGACTAGCGGGAGACACAGATACGCAGTATTTT

J: TRBJ2-7
D: NA
V: TRBV28
length: 13
CDR3: CASSLRVPGEQYF
DNA: TGTGCCAGCAGTTTGAGGGTTCCGGGAGAGCAGTACTTC

J: TRBJ1-1
D: TRBD1
V: TRBV6-5
length: 14
CDR3: CASRHKDRDTEAFF
DNA: TGTGCCAGCAGACACAAGGACAGGGACACTGAAGCTTTCTTT

J: TRBJ2-7
D: TRBD2
V: TRBV11-2
length: 15
CDR3: CASSLILAGGYEQYF
DNA: TGTGCCAGCAGCTTAATACTAGCGGGAGGGTACGAGCAGTACTTC

J: TRBJ1-2
D: NA
V: TRBV30
length: 13
CDR3: CAWSSVGYYGYTF
DNA: TGTGCCTGGAGTTCGGTGGGCTACTATGGCTACACCTTC